One and the same sample provided the 22 T cell receptor beta chains below, sequenced in a study of spatial heterogeneity in lung cancer. The time point is: blood at routine non-recurrence follow-up after resection. MiXCR was run by TCRdb on the 5' RACE reads, yielding one entry per CDR3 protein. The sample yields around 100,000 distinct CDR3 sequences, 11% seen once. The material sequenced was PBMCs, taken at follow-up. The receptors shown here come from a female donor with early-stage non-small cell lung cancer.

In its sample, this clonotype was seen a few times. The chain links TRBV18 to TRBJ2-5; maybe TRBD2 (5 bases). Trimming stripped 6 bases from V and 1 base from J, with 9 bases between. This CDR3 contains 13 residues. CDR1 is KGHSH and CDR2 is LQKENI in the germline V gene. The CDR3 reads CASSSAVQETQYF. In DNA, the CDR3 is TGTGCCAGCTCTTCAGCGGTCCAAGAGACCCAGTACTTC.

This clonotype has just a few counts. This chain uses TRBV2 with TRBJ2-7, with D maybe TRBD1 (6 bases). Looked up from germline, CDR1 is SNHLY and CDR2 is FYNNEI. This CDR3 has 14 amino acids. Trimming cost V 3 bases and J 6 bases, with 15 bases left between them. CDR3 region: CASSDQGTISEQYF. The CDR3 nucleotides are TGTGCCAGCAGTGACCAGGGGACGATCTCCGAGCAGTACTTC.

This clonotype was seen more than once but under ten times. CDR3 region: CASSLQGYRGNTIYF. The CDR3 bases are TGTGCCAGCAGCCTTCAGGGATACCGCGGAAACACCATATATTTT. The gene calls are TRBV5-8 and TRBJ1-3, with a weak D call TRBD1 (5 bases). Germline CDR1 and CDR2: SGHTS and YDEGEE. CDR3 length: 15 residues. Trimming took off 4 bases at V and 4 bases at J, with 15 bases between the two ends. The whole variable domain, filled in from reference TRBV5-8 and TRBJ1-3, reads EAGVTQSPTHLIKTRGQQATLRCSPISGHTSVYWYQQALGLGLQFLLWYDEGEERNRGNFPPRFSGRQFPNYSSELNVNALELEDSALYLCASSLQGYRGNTIYFGEGSWLTVV.

The rearrangement joins TRBV2 to TRBJ1-4; 7 bases line up with TRBD1. Trimming at V came to 4 bases and at J to 0 bases, leaving 5 bases not matched to a gene. CDR1 and CDR2 (germline): SNHLY, FYNNEI. The length of the CDR3 is 16 residues. CDR3 sequence reads: CASSGLGQATNEKLFF. Here the CDR3 DNA reads TGTGCCAGCAGTGGACTTGGACAGGCAACTAATGAAAAACTGTTTTTT.

The chain is built from TRBV19 and TRBJ2-6; TRBD2 might be the D (6 bases). The germline V gene has CDR1 LNHDA and CDR2 SQIVND (reference sequence). Trimming stripped 3 bases from V and 0 bases from J, with 15 bases between. CDR3 length: 18 residues. CDR3 protein: CASSISAGYLSGANVLTF. Written as DNA, the CDR3 is TGTGCCAGTAGTATCTCGGCGGGGTACCTCTCTGGGGCCAACGTCCTGACTTTC. The full variable domain, its missing parts supplied by reference TRBV19 and TRBJ2-6, is DGGITQSPKYLFRKEGQNVTLSCEQNLNHDAMYWYRQDPGQGLRLIYYSQIVNDFQKGDIAEGYSVSREKKESFPLTVTSAQKNPTAFYLCASSISAGYLSGANVLTFGAGSRLTVL.

This clonotype was seen ten or more times. The chain links TRBV7-4 to TRBJ2-6, with D possibly TRBD2 on 5 matching bases. Germline V gene lookup returns CDR1 SGHVT and CDR2 SQSDAQ. V gave up 2 bases and J gave up 0 bases, with 8 bases separating them. This CDR3 has 16 amino acids. The CDR3 region is CASSLRGNSGANVLTF. CDR3 nucleotides: TGTGCCAGCAGCTTAAGAGGGAACTCTGGGGCCAACGTCCTGACTTTC.

The chain joins TRBV2 to TRBJ2-5; 12 positions agree with TRBD1. There are 14 residues in the CDR3. The germline gives CDR1 SNHLY, CDR2 FYNNEI. V was pared by 7 bases and J by 5 bases, with 5 bases of the junction left unmatched. The CDR3 DNA follows: TGTGCCAGCATGGGACAGGGGGCAGGGGAGACCCAGTACTTC. Translating it yields CASMGQGAGETQYF.

This clonotype turned up a few times. The V call is TRBV20-1, the J call TRBJ1-2; D is perhaps TRBD1 (5 bases). Germline V gene data show CDR1 as DFQATT and CDR2 as SNEGSKA (reference sequence). Trimming stripped 4 bases from V and 6 bases from J, with 21 bases between. This CDR3 region has 15 residues. CDR3 nucleotide sequence: TGCAGTGCTATTTTATCCCCGGGGCTCCTACATGGCTACACCTTC. Its protein product is CSAILSPGLLHGYTF.

This clonotype was found many times. The V and J genes are TRBV2 and TRBJ2-7; D not resolved. V was clipped by 7 bases and J by 0 bases, with 7 bases between them. Germline loops: CDR1 SNHLY, CDR2 FYNNEI. The CDR3 is 12 residues long. The CDR3 sequence is CASKPTSYEQYF. CDR3 bases: TGTGCCAGCAAACCGACCTCCTACGAGCAGTACTTC.

There are a few counts of this clonotype. The CDR3 nucleotides are TGTGCCAGCAGCAAAACCCCACCCGGACAGGGGGATGAGGCGGGCACTGAAGCTTTCTTT. Protein product: CASSKTPPGQGDEAGTEAFF. This chain uses TRBV21-1 with TRBJ1-1; the table's D call, TRBD1, has no DNA check behind it. TRBV21-1 has pseudogene status. CDR3 size: 20 residues.

V usage is TRBV7-9 and J usage is TRBJ1-2; 8 bases align to TRBD1. The junction had 8 bases not matched to a gene; V was cut back by 5 bases and J by 3 bases. Germline V gene data show CDR1 as SEHNR and CDR2 as FQNEAQ (reference sequence). The CDR3 extends over 15 amino acids. CDR3 DNA: TGTGCCAGCAGCCTAGTGAAGACAGGGGACTATGGCTACACCTTC. This translates into CASSLVKTGDYGYTF. Full variable domain (rest looked up from reference TRBV7-9 and TRBJ1-2): DTGVSQNPRHKITKRGQNVTFRCDPISEHNRLYWYRQTLGQGPEFLTYFQNEAQLEKSRLLSDRFSAERPKGSFSTLEIQRTEQGDSAMYLCASSLVKTGDYGYTFGSGTRLTVV.

This clonotype was observed a handful of times. This chain uses TRBV5-5 with TRBJ1-2, with TRBD1 matching over 8 bases. Germline V gene data show CDR1 as SGHKS and CDR2 as YYEKEE (reference sequence). Germline trimming cut 4 bases from V and 10 bases from J; bases unmatched to any gene: 9. The CDR3 is 13 residues long. The DNA of the CDR3 is TGTGCCAGCAGCACCGACAGGGGCATACACTACACCTTC. Protein: CASSTDRGIHYTF.

In this sample, this clonotype turned up a few times. The CDR3 nucleotides read TGTGCCAGCAGGTCGGACAGGGGCCACGAGCAGTACTTC. As protein: CASRSDRGHEQYF. The chain couples TRBV27 to TRBJ2-7, with 9 bases fitting TRBD1. The germline V gene has CDR1 MNHEY and CDR2 SMNVEV (reference sequence). V shed 6 bases and J 5 bases; nucleotides not matched to a gene: 5. This CDR3 is 13 amino acids long.

The chain employs TRBV24-1 and TRBJ2-1; D may be TRBD2 (5 bases). The V gene lost 3 bases and the J gene lost 4 bases, with 15 bases spanning the gap. CDR1 is KGHDR and CDR2 is SFDVKD in the germline V gene. This CDR3 contains 16 residues. This CDR3 is CATSDPAPRGYNEQFF. DNA for the CDR3: TGTGCCACCAGTGATCCTGCTCCGAGAGGGTACAATGAGCAGTTCTTC.

A few counts support this clonotype. The chain links TRBV9 to TRBJ2-1; D is perhaps TRBD2 (6 bases). V lost 4 bases and J 0 bases, leaving 17 bases between the germline ends. The CDR3 spans 17 residues. CDR1 is SGDLS and CDR2 is YYNGEE in the germline V gene. The CDR3, as DNA: TGTGCCAGCAGCTTAGACATAGCGGAAAGCTCCTACAATGAGCAGTTCTTC. Encoded protein: CASSLDIAESSYNEQFF.

This clonotype was seen a few times. The chain couples TRBV7-9 to TRBJ2-5; D is possibly TRBD1 (5 bases). The CDR3 spans 16 residues. Trimming pared 5 bases from V and 2 bases from J, leaving 18 bases between. Germline V gene sequence: CDR1 SEHNR, CDR2 FQNEAQ (reference sequence). The CDR3 DNA reads TGTGCCAGCAGCGCCAGTAGGGCCGCAGGGCAAGAGACCCAGTACTTC. Its translation is CASSASRAAGQETQYF.

This clonotype has more than one count but fewer than ten. The junction differs from germline at one of its ends, possibly a read error. The chain couples TRBV7-2 to TRBJ2-5, with 9 bases identical to TRBD1. The CDR3 loop spans 14 amino acids. The germline CDR1 and CDR2 sequences are SGHTA and FQGNSA. The CDR3 coding sequence is TGTGCCAGCAGCGCAAGCCGGGACAGGGTACACCAGCACTTC. It yields the protein CASSASRDRVHQHF.

V is TRBV20-1 and J is TRBJ2-7; 7 bases fit TRBD1. With V trimmed by 3 bases and J by 1 base, 6 bases remained unmatched. The CDR3 is 14 amino acids. In germline, CDR1 is DFQATT, CDR2 SNEGSKA (reference sequence). Here the CDR3 DNA reads TGCAGTGCTAGCCCGACAGGGCTATCCTACGAGCAGTACTTC. Encoded protein: CSASPTGLSYEQYF.

In this sample, this clonotype turned up a few times. The chain combines TRBV6-5 with TRBJ2-2; 7 bases are a match to TRBD2. V lost 6 bases, J lost 6 bases, and 10 bases stayed unmatched. The CDR3 has 15 residues. Germline loops: CDR1 MNHEY, CDR2 SVGAGI. CDR3 amino acids: CASSSGDSNSGELFF. CDR3 in DNA: TGTGCCAGCAGCAGCGGGGATTCCAATTCCGGGGAGCTGTTTTTT.

This clonotype was counted at least ten times. This sequence joins TRBV7-8 and TRBJ2-3; D gene unclear. The CDR3 sequence is 12 residues long. V lost 5 bases to trimming and J lost 8 bases, with 11 bases between them. Germline CDR1 is SGHVS and CDR2 is FQNEAQ. The CDR3 sequence: CASSATFATQYF. The DNA for the CDR3 is TGTGCCAGCAGCGCGACTTTTGCTACGCAGTATTTT. The full variable domain, its missing parts supplied by reference TRBV7-8 and TRBJ2-3, is GAGVSQSPRYKVAKRGQDVALRCDPISGHVSLFWYQQALGQGPEFLTYFQNEAQLDKSGLPSDRFFAERPEGSVSTLKIQRTQQEDSAVYLCASSATFATQYFGPGTRLTVL.

Ten or more counts support this clonotype. This chain joins TRBV4-1 and TRBJ1-1, with D uncertain. Trimming removed 4 bases from V and 0 bases from J, with 9 bases in between. The CDR3 has 14 residues. Germline CDR1 reads MGHRA; CDR2 reads YSYEKL. As DNA, the CDR3 is TGCGCCAGCAGCCCTCGGGCCTTGAACACTGAAGCTTTCTTT. Its protein product is CASSPRALNTEAFF.

V usage is TRBV29-1 and J usage is TRBJ2-3, with D uncertain. V was trimmed by 4 bases and J by 4 bases, leaving 18 bases between them. The CDR3 spans 15 residues. Per germline, CDR1 SQVTM and CDR2 ANQGSEA. The CDR3 loop reads CSVVHPVKSPDTQYF. The CDR3 DNA reads as TGCAGCGTTGTTCATCCAGTTAAGAGTCCAGATACGCAGTATTTT.